This T cell receptor (beta chain) was captured in a study of T cell responses to AZD1222 COVID-19 vaccine. Overall study findings and caveats: Vaccine-associated CD4 TCRs ranged over spike, dominating at 160-218 and 743-854. The study identified only five to seven AZD1222 recipients as seropositive at baseline. Repertoires in all cases were sampled only once the peak T cell response had passed. White British donors predominated, females outnumbered males, and clonal diversity was possibly underestimated.

Clones were read by immunoSEQ multiplex PCR, and TCRdb kept only the in-frame ones, dropping some. Here the sample spans some 150,000 clones, 82% being singletons. This clone is a singleton in its sample. What it binds is unknown. Material: peripheral blood, obtained on day 0 of MenACWY control vaccination. The origin of this receptor is an adult in good health.

CDR3 sequence (DNA): TGTGCCAGCAGTGCCCGACAGGGGGGTGAAGCTTTCTTT. It translates to CASSARQGGEAFF. The gene calls are TRBV6-4 and TRBJ1-1; 9 nucleotides agree with TRBD1. Trimming took 4 bases from V and 7 from J; bases not matched to a gene: 4. Germline V gene sequence: CDR1 MRHNA, CDR2 SNTAGT. The CDR3 length is 13 residues.